Below are 26 T cell receptor beta chains sequenced from a single sample in a study of T cells after yellow fever vaccination. TCRdb re-called the 5' RACE reads with MiXCR, one entry per CDR3 protein. The sample contains hundreds of thousands of distinct CDR3 sequences, around 16% of which appear only once. Sample: PBMCs, taken 4 to 5 days after the first yellow fever vaccination. All receptors come from a man younger than 30 who received the YFV17D yellow fever vaccine.

J is TRBJ2-1 and V is TRBV29-1; the match to TRBD2 covers 9 bases. The length of the CDR3 is 12 residues. J lost 8 bases, V lost 7 bases, and 6 bases had no gene match. The germline gives CDR1 SQVTM, CDR2 ANQGSEA. For the CDR3, the DNA is TGCAGCGGTTATGGGACTAGCCATGAGCAGTTCTTC. It specifies CSGYGTSHEQFF.

This clonotype was observed at least ten times. The chain joins TRBV4-3 to TRBJ2-2; TRBD1 is a possible D gene (5 bases). The V end was cut by 0 bases, the J end by 2 bases, with 10 bases between. Germline-derived CDR1 and CDR2 are LGHNA and YSLEER. The CDR3 is made up of 16 amino acids. The CDR3 protein is CASSQDPQGNTGELFF. The CDR3 DNA reads as TGCGCCAGCAGCCAAGATCCCCAGGGTAACACCGGGGAGCTGTTTTTT.

In this sample, this clonotype turned up once. V usage is TRBV19 and J usage is TRBJ2-2, with D possibly being TRBD1 or TRBD2 (5 bases each). The CDR3 runs 17 residues. The V end lost 3 bases, the J end lost 4 bases, and 18 bases lay between the germline ends. Germline V lookup: CDR1 LNHDA, CDR2 SQIVND (reference sequence). CDR3 sequence (DNA): TGTGCCAGTAGTATTGATGGGGGACCACTGGGCACCGGGGAGCTGTTTTTT. The encoded protein is CASSIDGGPLGTGELFF.

This clonotype occurred many times. This sequence joins TRBV28 and TRBJ2-2, with TRBD1 matching over 7 bases. CDR3 length: 19 residues. The V segment lost 5 bases and the J segment 3 bases; nucleotides outside the gene matches: 18. Per germline, CDR1 MDHEN and CDR2 SYDVKM. DNA for the CDR3: TGTGCCAGCAGTGAAATAATTCCGACCGGGACAGCTTACACCGGGGAGCTGTTTTTT. It specifies CASSEIIPTGTAYTGELFF.

In its sample, this clonotype was seen a few times. This chain connects TRBV15 to TRBJ1-1, with D hard to call. Germline CDR1 LNHNV, CDR2 YYDKDF (reference sequence). V dropped 4 bases and J dropped 10 bases, with 13 bases sitting between them. This CDR3 comprises 12 residues. The CDR3 nucleotides read TGTGCCACCAGCACCGGGCCCCCACGAGCTTTCTTT. Residues: CATSTGPPRAFF.

This clonotype occurred a few times. The chain links TRBV7-2 to TRBJ2-7; 7 bases are a match to TRBD2. The trim removed 3 bases at V and 6 bases at J, leaving 5 bases unmatched. This CDR3 contains 13 residues. Germline V gene sequence: CDR1 SGHTA, CDR2 FQGNSA. The CDR3 DNA reads TGTGCCAGCAGCTTTTTAACGGGGGGCGAGCAGTACGTC. Encoded protein: CASSFLTGGEQYV.

This clonotype has just a few counts. CDR3 nucleotides: TGTGCCATCAGTGCCTCAGGGGCTGGGGCCAACGTCCTGACTTTC. Translated, it gives CAISASGAGANVLTF. This sequence joins TRBV10-3 and TRBJ2-6, with a weak D call TRBD1 (6 bases). Germline loops: CDR1 ENHRY, CDR2 SYGVKD. V lost 4 bases and J 2 bases, leaving 9 bases between the germline ends. The CDR3 is 15 residues long.

This clonotype was recorded only once. The chain couples TRBV19 to TRBJ2-5, with D uncertain. Germline V gives CDR1 LNHDA, CDR2 SQIVND (reference sequence). V shed 9 bases and J shed 5 bases, with 31 bases lying between them. The CDR3 loop spans 18 amino acids. This chain's CDR3 is CARGVNRSVRAARETQYF. In nucleotides, the CDR3 is TGTGCCAGGGGTGTAAACCGCTCCGTCCGGGCAGCAAGGGAGACCCAGTACTTC.

This sequence joins TRBV6-5 and TRBJ2-3; TRBD1 or TRBD2 may be the D gene (5 bases each). Per the germline V gene, CDR1 is MNHEY and CDR2 is SVGAGI. This CDR3 is 18 amino acids long. Deletions cut 0 bases from V and 1 base from J, with 17 bases between. The DNA of the CDR3 is TGTGCCAGCAGTTACTCCCGGGACCAGCCCCGCCGCACAGATACGCAGTATTTT. Translated: CASSYSRDQPRRTDTQYF.

The sample holds a few counts of this clonotype. This sequence joins TRBV5-6 and TRBJ2-6; D is undetermined. Trimming left V 2 bases short and J 0 bases short, with 9 bases between. Germline loops: CDR1 SGHDT, CDR2 YYEEEE. The CDR3 contains 16 residues. The DNA of the CDR3 is TGTGCCAGCAGCTTAGGAGTGAGCTCTGGGGCCAACGTCCTGACTTTC. Its translation is CASSLGVSSGANVLTF.

The chain carries TRBV5-1 and TRBJ2-3; 14 bases map to TRBD2. V trimming: 6 bases; J trimming: 6 bases; junction bases outside the gene matches: 9. This CDR3 region has 16 residues. Germline CDR1 reads SGHRS; CDR2 reads YFSETQ. The CDR3 region has the DNA TGCGCCAGCAACCCTGGACTAGCGGGGGGCCTCGATACGCAGTATTTT. This sequence encodes CASNPGLAGGLDTQYF.

This clonotype was detected only a few times. The J gene is TRBJ2-3, the V gene TRBV14, with a tentative D call TRBD1 (5 bases). CDR3 size: 15 residues. CDR1 and CDR2 from the germline V gene are SGHDN and FVKESK. The V end lost 3 bases, the J end lost 4 bases, and 14 bases lay between the germline ends. CDR3 nucleotide sequence: TGTGCCAGCAGCCAGTTCCAGGGTATGGCAGATACGCAGTATTTT. As protein: CASSQFQGMADTQYF.

This clonotype has a handful of counts. The chain uses TRBV5-1 and TRBJ2-2, with 7 bases that match TRBD1. Germline V gives CDR1 SGHRS, CDR2 YFSETQ. V trimming: 3 bases; J trimming: 3 bases; junction bases outside the gene matches: 8. This CDR3 region has 16 residues. The CDR3 nucleotides read TGCGCCAGCAGCTCCCGGGACAGCGACTACACCGGGGAGCTGTTTTTT. Encoded protein: CASSSRDSDYTGELFF.

A few counts support this clonotype. The rearrangement links TRBV2 to TRBJ2-3; D gene ambiguous. Trimming shortened V by 7 bases and J by 2 bases, and 4 bases separated the two germline ends. This CDR3 is 11 amino acids long. Germline V gene sequence: CDR1 SNHLY, CDR2 FYNNEI. DNA of the CDR3: TGTGCCAGCACTCTCACAGATACGCAGTATTTT. It encodes CASTLTDTQYF.

This clonotype was detected ten times or more. The chain employs TRBV21-1 and TRBJ2-7. TRBV21-1 is described as a pseudogene. CDR3 size: 11 residues. The CDR3 loop reads CASSKGHEQYV. The CDR3 DNA sequence: TGTGCCAGCAGCAAAGGGCACGAGCAGTACGTC.

This clonotype was found many times. The gene calls are TRBV5-1 and TRBJ2-1; D is uncertain. V was cut by 0 bases and J by 0 bases, with 13 bases left in between. This CDR3 has 17 amino acids. Per germline, CDR1 SGHRS and CDR2 YFSETQ. The CDR3: CASSLGGPLSSYNEQFF. CDR3 DNA: TGCGCCAGCAGCTTGGGAGGACCCCTCAGCTCCTACAATGAGCAGTTCTTC.

The chain recombines TRBV14 with TRBJ2-2; a possible D gene is TRBD1 (6 bases). This CDR3 contains 16 residues. V was trimmed by 4 bases and J by 3 bases, leaving 15 bases between them. CDR1 and CDR2 (germline): SGHDN, FVKESK. CDR3 protein: CASSRLGAEDTGELFF. CDR3 nucleotide sequence: TGTGCCAGCAGCCGCCTGGGGGCGGAGGACACCGGGGAGCTGTTTTTT. Full variable domain (remainder filled in from reference TRBV14 and TRBJ2-2): EAGVTQFPSHSVIEKGQTVTLRCDPISGHDNLYWYRRVMGKEIKFLLHFVKESKQDESGMPNNRFLAERTGGTYSTLKVQPAELEDSGVYFCASSRLGAEDTGELFFGEGSRLTVL.

CDR3 nucleotide sequence: TGTGCCAGCAGTTTAACCCTCCTACTCGCATTGCGGGGGGGGAGGACAGATACGCAGTATTTT. Translated: CASSLTLLLALRGGRTDTQYF. V gene TRBV12-3 or TRBV12-4 combines with J gene TRBJ2-3; the match to TRBD2 covers 9 bases. V lost 2 bases and J lost 3; bases outside the gene matches: 21. The CDR3 extends over 21 amino acids.

The V and J genes are TRBV28 and TRBJ1-2; D perhaps matches TRBD1 (5 bases). The V end was cut by 8 bases, the J end by 2 bases, with 15 bases between. CDR3 length: 14 residues. CDR1 and CDR2 from the germline V gene are MDHEN and SYDVKM. CDR3 sequence (DNA): TGTGCCAGCGATCGTCCGGGGGAGAACTATGGCTACACCTTC. This gives the protein CASDRPGENYGYTF.

V usage is TRBV5-4 and J usage is TRBJ2-5, with D hard to call. CDR3 size: 14 residues. V was shortened by 4 bases and J by 1 base, with 11 bases between the two germline ends. Germline-derived CDR1 and CDR2 are SGHNT and YYREEE (reference sequence). The CDR3 sequence: CASSDGPSQETQYF. DNA for the CDR3: TGTGCCAGCAGCGACGGGCCTTCCCAAGAGACCCAGTACTTC.

The rearrangement uses TRBV9 and TRBJ2-7; TRBD1 matches 9 bases. V trimming: 4 bases; J trimming: 7 bases; junction bases outside the gene matches: 12. The CDR3 covers 15 residues. Per germline, CDR1 SGDLS and CDR2 YYNGEE. CDR3 nucleotides: TGTGCCAGCAGCCCCAGACAGGGGGGTGCGGGAGAGCAGTACTTC. Translated, it gives CASSPRQGGAGEQYF.

This clonotype was seen a few times. V is TRBV5-1 and J is TRBJ2-1; 8 positions match TRBD2. Per the germline V gene, CDR1 is SGHRS and CDR2 is YFSETQ. V trimming: 4 bases; J trimming: 3 bases; junction bases outside the gene matches: 9. CDR3 length: 16 residues. The CDR3 coding sequence is TGCGCCAGCAGCCGGGGACCGGGGGGGGGCTACAATGAGCAGTTCTTC. It encodes CASSRGPGGGYNEQFF.

The table lists this clonotype with a few counts. The chain couples TRBV2 to TRBJ1-1; D ambiguous. Germline V gene data show CDR1 as SNHLY and CDR2 as FYNNEI. The CDR3 has 14 amino acids. V lost 2 bases and J 8 bases, leaving 15 bases between the germline ends. The CDR3 loop is CASSEYPDGEEAFF. In nucleotides, the CDR3 is TGTGCCAGCAGTGAATACCCGGACGGGGAGGAAGCTTTCTTT.

The chain recombines TRBV6-5 with TRBJ2-2; D ambiguous. Trimming cost V 4 bases and J 6 bases, with 15 bases left between them. The CDR3 consists of 15 residues. Germline V CDR1 and CDR2: MNHEY, SVGAGI. The CDR3 region is CASSWVHRRAGELFF. CDR3 bases: TGTGCCAGCAGTTGGGTACATAGACGTGCCGGGGAGCTGTTTTTT.

This clonotype was observed a handful of times. The chain links TRBV27 to TRBJ2-2, with D perhaps TRBD2 (5 bases). The CDR3 spans 16 residues. Germline V gene data show CDR1 as MNHEY and CDR2 as SMNVEV (reference sequence). V shed 2 bases and J shed 5 bases, with 15 bases lying between them. CDR3 residues: CASSLQRGTLTGELFF. DNA of the CDR3: TGTGCCAGCAGTTTACAACGGGGTACATTAACCGGGGAGCTGTTTTTT.

This clonotype has ten or more counts. The chain couples TRBV27 to TRBJ2-4; 9 nucleotides match TRBD1. After removal of 5 bases from V and 7 bases from J, the junction contained 3 bases not matched to a gene. The CDR3 is 13 amino acids. The germline CDR1 and CDR2 sequences are MNHEY and SMNVEV (reference sequence). The CDR3 region has the DNA TGTGCCAGCAGTCGACAGGGGGAGAACATTCAGTACTTC. Translated, it gives CASSRQGENIQYF.